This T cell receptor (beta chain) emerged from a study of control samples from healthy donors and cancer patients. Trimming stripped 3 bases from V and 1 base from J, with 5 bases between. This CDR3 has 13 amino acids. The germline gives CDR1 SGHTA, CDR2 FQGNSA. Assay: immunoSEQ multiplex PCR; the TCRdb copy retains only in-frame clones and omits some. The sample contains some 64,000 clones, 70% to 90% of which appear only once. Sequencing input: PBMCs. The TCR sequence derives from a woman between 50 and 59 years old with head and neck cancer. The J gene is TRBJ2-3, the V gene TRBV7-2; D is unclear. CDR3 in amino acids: CASSFRRTDTQYF. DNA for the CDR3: TGTGCCAGCAGCTTCAGACGCACAGATACGCAGTATTTT.